This T cell receptor (beta chain) was captured by sequencing in a study of blood T cell repertoires in COVID-19. Here immunoSEQ multiplex PCR was the method, and the copy in TCRdb shows in-frame clones only, minus some. The table lists 250,000 or so clones, 70% to 90% of them singletons. The specimen was PBMCs or T cells enriched from blood (not recorded which). This clonotype was obtained from a woman in her 50s who had recovered from COVID-19.

The CDR3 loop is CASSQPDRVYEQYF. CDR3 DNA sequence: TGTGCCAGCAGCCAACCGGACAGGGTCTACGAGCAGTACTTC. The chain links TRBV3-1 (or the pseudogene TRBV3-2) to TRBJ2-7; TRBD1 matches at 8 bases. CDR1 is LGHDT and CDR2 is YNNKEL in the germline V gene (reference sequence). CDR3 length: 14 amino acids. Trimming took 2 bases from V and 3 from J; bases not matched to a gene: 3.